The next 32 T cell receptor beta chains were all read from a single sample in a study of T cell changes during pregnancy in multiple sclerosis. Data came from immunoSEQ multiplex PCR; TCRdb stores just in-frame clones and leaves some out. The sample carries approximately 44,000 clones, roughly 90% recorded once. The sample in question was CD4+ T cells from peripheral blood mononuclear cells, obtained before pregnancy. The receptors were gathered from a female donor with multiple sclerosis, enrolled in a pregnancy study.

V is TRBV7-2 and J is TRBJ2-1, with 11 bases that match TRBD1. This CDR3 is 16 amino acids long. The germline V gene encodes CDR1 SGHTA and CDR2 FQGNSA. With 5 bases clipped from V and 5 bases from J, the junction kept 8 bases outside the gene matches. The CDR3 sequence is CASSLRGQGDHNEQFF. CDR3 in DNA: TGTGCCAGCAGCCTTCGGGGACAGGGGGATCACAATGAGCAGTTCTTC.

The rearrangement uses TRBV27 and TRBJ2-3, with 7 bases identical to TRBD2. From germline, CDR1 is MNHEY and CDR2 SMNVEV (reference sequence). This CDR3 has 14 amino acids. V lost 6 bases and J lost 4; bases outside the gene matches: 7. Here the CDR3 DNA reads TGTGCCAGCAGGATACCGGGACTATCAGATACGCAGTATTTT. The encoded protein is CASRIPGLSDTQYF.

This clone was observed a single time. The rearrangement joins TRBV2 to TRBJ2-5; 11 positions agree with TRBD2. The end of the DNA aligns better with TRBJ2-7, so the J call may be wrong. Looked up from germline, CDR1 is SNHLY and CDR2 is FYNNEI. CDR3 length: 15 amino acids. The CDR3 DNA reads TGTGCCAGCAGCCCCTTTAGCGGGGGGGCCCACGAGCAGTACTTC. It encodes CASSPFSGGAHEQYF.

V is TRBV21-1 and J is TRBJ2-5; the D call in the table, TRBD2, was not verified against the DNA. TRBV21-1 is shown as a pseudogene. The length of the CDR3 is 16 residues. The CDR3: CASSKGGSGRGETQYF. In DNA, the CDR3 is TGTGCCAGCAGCAAAGGAGGTAGCGGGAGGGGGGAGACCCAGTACTTC.

J is TRBJ1-2 and V is TRBV6-5; 10 bases line up with TRBD1. Unmatched junction bases numbered 10, after V lost 8 bases and J lost 4 bases. From germline, CDR1 is MNHEY and CDR2 SVGAGI. The CDR3 totals 15 residues. CDR3 bases: TGTGCCAGCGTAACGACCAGGACAGGGGGCTATGGCTACACCTTC. Amino acid sequence: CASVTTRTGGYGYTF.

This clone was found once. The chain carries TRBV10-3 and TRBJ2-7; D may be TRBD1 (6 bases). V lost 8 bases and J lost 3, with 17 bases in between. The length of the CDR3 is 14 residues. Germline V gene lookup returns CDR1 ENHRY and CDR2 SYGVKD. The CDR3 DNA follows: TGTGCCATCTTGGACAGCTCACGTGGCTACGAGCAGTACTTC. It specifies CAILDSSRGYEQYF.

The rearrangement uses TRBV19 and TRBJ2-3; TRBD1 aligns across 10 bases. Germline V lookup: CDR1 LNHDA, CDR2 SQIVND (reference sequence). The CDR3 is 14 amino acids. V shed 6 bases, J shed 3 bases, and the junction held 3 bases outside the gene matches. The CDR3 region is CASSLGQGTDTQYF. The CDR3 coding sequence is TGTGCCAGTAGCCTGGGACAGGGGACAGATACGCAGTATTTT.

The V and J genes are TRBV7-9 and TRBJ2-5, with D perhaps matching TRBD1 (5 bases). This CDR3 contains 15 residues. The germline gives CDR1 SEHNR, CDR2 FQNEAQ (reference sequence). V was shortened by 7 bases and J by 1 base, with 16 bases between the two germline ends. The CDR3 DNA reads TGTGCCAGCACCAAGGTGCCAGGGTCCCAAGAGACCCAGTACTTC. It yields the protein CASTKVPGSQETQYF. Variable domain in full (rest from reference TRBV7-9 and TRBJ2-5): DTGVSQNPRHKITKRGQNVTFRCDPISEHNRLYWYRQTLGQGPEFLTYFQNEAQLEKSRLLSDRFSAERPKGSFSTLEIQRTEQGDSAMYLCASTKVPGSQETQYFGPGTRLLVL.

This clone has just one count. The chain is built from TRBV19 and TRBJ1-2, with a possible D match to TRBD1 (5 bases). This CDR3 contains 15 residues. V lost 4 bases and J 8 bases, leaving 20 bases between the germline ends. The germline CDR1 and CDR2 sequences are LNHDA and SQIVND (reference sequence). In DNA form, the CDR3 reads TGTGCCAGTAGTAACCTCCCCGGACATGTGTACGGCTACACCTTC. Amino acid sequence: CASSNLPGHVYGYTF.

The V and J genes are TRBV2 and TRBJ2-5; 8 bases map to TRBD2. The germline gives CDR1 SNHLY, CDR2 FYNNEI. V lost 8 bases, J lost 2 bases, and 7 bases stayed unmatched. The CDR3 extends over 14 amino acids. This CDR3 reads CASGFGGDQETQYF. The DNA for the CDR3 is TGTGCCAGCGGTTTCGGGGGGGATCAAGAGACCCAGTACTTC.

This clone showed up just once. The chain carries TRBV18 and TRBJ1-3; 8 bases line up with TRBD1. The junction had 13 bases not matched to a gene; V was cut back by 9 bases and J by 0 bases. The CDR3 extends over 17 amino acids. Germline V gives CDR1 KGHSH, CDR2 LQKENI. The CDR3 DNA is TGTGCCAGTAACCCAAACCCGACAGGGGCCTCTGGAAACACCATATATTTT. Translating gives CASNPNPTGASGNTIYF.

This chain joins TRBV19 and TRBJ1-5; 7 bases match TRBD1. The CDR3 consists of 16 residues. V trimming: 6 bases; J trimming: 4 bases; junction bases outside the gene matches: 12. Germline CDR1 reads LNHDA; CDR2 reads SQIVND (reference sequence). In DNA form, the CDR3 reads TGTGCCAGTAGCCCCCGCCGGGACAGCAGAAATCAGCCCCAGCATTTT. Its translation: CASSPRRDSRNQPQHF.

This chain uses TRBV28 with TRBJ2-3; 10 nucleotides line up with TRBD2. This CDR3 spans 15 amino acids. Germline CDR1 MDHEN, CDR2 SYDVKM. V lost 4 bases and J lost 5; bases outside the gene matches: 6. DNA for the CDR3: TGTGCCAGCAGTTCTATAGCGGGAGGCAGAGATACGCAGTATTTT. Translated, it gives CASSSIAGGRDTQYF.

The chain joins TRBV27 to TRBJ1-4; maybe TRBD1 (5 bases). V lost 5 bases and J lost 8, with 15 bases in between. CDR1 is MNHEY, CDR2 SMNVEV, per germline (reference sequence). CDR3 size: 14 residues. The CDR3 DNA is TGTGCCAGCAGTATGCAGGGAATTGGGGAAAAACTGTTTTTT. As protein: CASSMQGIGEKLFF.

The gene calls are TRBV6-5 and TRBJ2-7; possible D gene TRBD1, 6 bases. The germline V and J ends were trimmed by 6 bases and 3 bases, with 15 bases remaining between them. The CDR3 covers 14 residues. In germline, CDR1 is MNHEY, CDR2 SVGAGI. The CDR3 nucleotides read TGTGCCAGCAGAAACACAGGGACCTACTACGAGCAGTACTTC. Its translation is CASRNTGTYYEQYF.

The chain combines TRBV5-1 with TRBJ2-2, with 9 nucleotides matching TRBD2. This CDR3 contains 16 residues. Per the germline V gene, CDR1 is SGHRS and CDR2 is YFSETQ. With V trimmed by 2 bases and J by 7 bases, 9 bases remained unmatched. The CDR3 DNA follows: TGCGCCAGCAGCTTAGATGCGGGGGGGCGAATCGGGGAGCTGTTTTTT. It is translated as CASSLDAGGRIGELFF. The complete variable domain, with remaining parts taken from reference TRBV5-1 and TRBJ2-2, reads KAGVTQTPRYLIKTRGQQVTLSCSPISGHRSVSWYQQTPGQGLQFLFEYFSETQRNKGNFPGRFSGRQFSNSRSEMNVSTLELGDSALYLCASSLDAGGRIGELFFGEGSRLTVL.

The chain carries TRBV6-7 and TRBJ1-1; no clear D. TRBV6-7 is labeled an ORF, and its function is uncertain. Trimming cost V 2 bases and J 2 bases, with 9 bases left between them. The CDR3 is made up of 14 amino acids. The CDR3, as DNA: TGTGCCAGCAGTTACGGAGGGCCTAACACTGAAGCTTTCTTT. Translation: CASSYGGPNTEAFF.

The gene calls are TRBV2 and TRBJ2-2, with 9 bases that match TRBD1. Germline assignment: CDR1 SNHLY and CDR2 FYNNEI. V lost 6 bases, J lost 4 bases, and 15 bases stayed unmatched. The CDR3 covers 18 residues. As DNA, the CDR3 is TGTGCCAGCAGCGAGGAGGGACAGGGATATCTTCGCACCGGGGAGCTGTTTTTT. This gives the protein CASSEEGQGYLRTGELFF.

The chain links TRBV9 to TRBJ2-7; TRBD1 might be the D (6 bases). CDR1 and CDR2 (germline): SGDLS, YYNGEE. The germline V and J ends were trimmed by 4 bases and 2 bases, with 22 bases remaining between them. The CDR3 runs to 17 residues. The CDR3 region is CASSPQSGQIVPYEQYF. The CDR3 DNA is TGTGCCAGCAGCCCTCAGTCCGGACAGATCGTCCCCTACGAGCAGTACTTC.

The rearrangement links TRBV7-3 to TRBJ2-1; 7 bases match TRBD2. This CDR3 region has 12 residues. The V gene end was trimmed by 5 bases and the J gene end by 10 bases; junction bases not matched to a gene: 5. The germline V gene encodes CDR1 SGHTA and CDR2 FQGTGA. The CDR3 protein is CASSVNSGEQFF. The CDR3 DNA follows: TGTGCCAGCAGCGTAAATAGCGGGGAGCAGTTCTTC.

The chain employs TRBV5-4 and TRBJ2-5; 10 bases match TRBD1. Germline assignment: CDR1 SGHNT and CDR2 YYREEE (reference sequence). V was pared by 3 bases and J by 1 base, with 6 bases of the junction left unmatched. This CDR3 has 16 residues. CDR3 nucleotides: TGTGCCAGCAGCTCACCGGGACAGGGGTCCCAAGAGACCCAGTACTTC. Translation gives CASSSPGQGSQETQYF.

The chain has TRBV11-2 and TRBJ2-5, with 7 bases matching TRBD1. Looked up from germline, CDR1 is SGHAT and CDR2 is FQNNGV. The CDR3 loop spans 15 amino acids. V shed 5 bases, J shed 7 bases, and the junction held 13 bases outside the gene matches. The CDR3 loop reads CASSPPGQSSGTQYF. The CDR3 DNA reads as TGTGCCAGCAGCCCCCCGGGACAGTCGAGTGGGACCCAGTACTTC.

This sequence joins TRBV13 and TRBJ2-4; 9 nucleotides align to TRBD1. J gave up 4 bases and V 4 bases, and 2 bases lay outside the gene matches. CDR1 is PRHDT, CDR2 FYEKMQ, per germline (reference sequence). This CDR3 has 14 amino acids. DNA for the CDR3: TGTGCCAGCAGCTCGGGACAGGGTAAAAACATTCAGTACTTC. Its protein product is CASSSGQGKNIQYF.

The genes are TRBV28 and TRBJ2-7, with a possible D match to TRBD1 (6 bases). The CDR3 extends over 14 amino acids. From germline, CDR1 is MDHEN and CDR2 SYDVKM. V was trimmed by 2 bases and J by 3 bases, leaving 11 bases between them. The CDR3 DNA sequence: TGTGCCAGCAGTTTACTGGACAGAAACTACGAGCAGTACTTC. Translating it yields CASSLLDRNYEQYF.

This chain connects TRBV6-6 to TRBJ1-1; 8 bases line up with TRBD1. Germline loops: CDR1 MNHNY, CDR2 SVGAGI (reference sequence). The CDR3 totals 16 residues. V was clipped by 4 bases and J by 5 bases; unmatched bases: 12. CDR3 region: CASSLDRVASFTEAFF. Written as DNA, the CDR3 is TGTGCCAGCAGTTTGGACAGGGTAGCCTCGTTTACTGAAGCTTTCTTT.

The V call is TRBV7-9, the J call TRBJ1-1; tentative D call: TRBD1 (5 bases). The germline V gene encodes CDR1 SEHNR and CDR2 FQNEAQ (reference sequence). V was trimmed by 8 bases and J by 2 bases, leaving 15 bases between them. CDR3 length equals 14 residues. The chain's CDR3 is CASGGQSRNTEAFF. DNA for the CDR3: TGTGCCAGCGGCGGACAAAGCAGAAACACTGAAGCTTTCTTT.

The chain recombines TRBV4-3 with TRBJ2-1, with D possibly matching TRBD1 (5 bases). The V gene lost 0 bases and the J gene lost 4 bases, with 13 bases spanning the gap. The CDR3 sequence is 16 residues long. CDR1 and CDR2 (germline): LGHNA, YSLEER. The CDR3 region has the DNA TGCGCCAGCAGCCAAGATCGCTGGGGCCTGTACAATGAGCAGTTCTTC. Protein product: CASSQDRWGLYNEQFF.

This chain connects TRBV7-8 to TRBJ2-4; 7 bases align to TRBD1. Trimming at V came to 5 bases and at J to 5 bases, leaving 9 bases not matched to a gene. The CDR3 covers 15 residues. From germline, CDR1 is SGHVS and CDR2 FQNEAQ. The CDR3 protein is CASSGRGQGENIQYF. CDR3 nucleotides: TGTGCCAGCAGCGGCCGTGGCCAGGGGGAAAACATTCAGTACTTC.

This sequence joins TRBV7-3 and TRBJ2-2, with TRBD1 matching 9 bases. The CDR3 runs to 14 residues. Germline trimming cut 4 bases from V and 10 bases from J; bases unmatched to any gene: 7. CDR1 and CDR2 from the germline V gene are SGHTA and FQGTGA. CDR3 DNA: TGTGCCAGCAGCTCCTGGACAGGGGCCCCGGAGCTGTTTTTT. Translation: CASSSWTGAPELFF.

The V gene is TRBV7-2, the J gene TRBJ2-2, with TRBD2 matching 8 bases. The trim removed 3 bases at V and 5 bases at J, leaving 2 bases unmatched. The CDR3 loop spans 14 amino acids. The germline V gene encodes CDR1 SGHTA and CDR2 FQGNSA. Here the CDR3 reads CASSFGGVTGELFF. CDR3 in DNA: TGTGCCAGCAGCTTCGGGGGGGTGACCGGGGAGCTGTTTTTT.

The J gene is TRBJ2-1, the V gene TRBV11-2, with 15 positions matching TRBD2. Germline CDR1 SGHAT, CDR2 FQNNGV. The CDR3 runs 17 residues. V was clipped by 3 bases and J by 6 bases; unmatched bases: 6. DNA of the CDR3: TGTGCCAGCAGCTTCGGGACTAGCGGGAGGAGGGGCAATGAGCAGTTCTTC. Encoded protein: CASSFGTSGRRGNEQFF. The full variable domain, rest sourced from reference TRBV11-2 and TRBJ2-1, is EAGVAQSPRYKIIEKRQSVAFWCNPISGHATLYWYQQILGQGPKLLIQFQNNGVVDDSQLPKDRFSAERLKGVDSTLKIQPAKLEDSAVYLCASSFGTSGRRGNEQFFGPGTRLTVL.

This clone was seen only once. This CDR3 is CASSPTGTGVYF. CDR3 sequence (DNA): TGTGCCAGCTCACCGACCGGGACAGGGGTGTACTTC. The chain combines TRBV18 with TRBJ2-7; the match to TRBD1 covers 10 bases. With 3 bases clipped from V and 12 bases from J, the junction kept 5 bases outside the gene matches. This CDR3 has 12 amino acids. The V gene's germline CDR1 is KGHSH and CDR2 LQKENI.